The present T cell receptor beta chain was sequenced within a study of regulatory T cells in long-lasting Graves disease. Investigators prepared the TCR beta libraries by applying iRepertoire HTBI primers and Arm-PCR of CDR3 regions. TCRdb analysed the multiplex PCR reads with MiXCR anew, one entry per CDR3 protein. The sample consists of 400,000 to 500,000 distinct CDR3 sequences, roughly 15% of them appearing once. Study-wide results and limits: Persistent disease was characterized by preferential usage of TRBV28, TRBJ1-2 and TRBJ2-5.

The germline V gene encodes CDR1 SNHLY and CDR2 FYNNEI. With 6 bases clipped from V and 9 bases from J, the junction kept 7 bases outside the gene matches. The CDR3 runs to 14 residues. This clonotype occurred many times. Its cognate antigen is unknown. Indicated time point: newly diagnosed GD, antithyroid drugs for less than 3 months. From PBMCs, RNA was extracted and then used to make the TCR library. Patients of an endocrinology department in Xi'an, China, were included. These data were also filed under a second study, of T cells in Graves' hyperthyroidism and ophthalmopathy. Per that study: The diagnoses drew upon clinical symptoms, serum thyroxine and TRAb, thyroid ultrasound and orbital computed tomography.

The sample was peripheral blood mononuclear cells (PBMCs), taken at new diagnosis, from a patient treated with antithyroid drugs. The TCR was taken from a woman aged 18-30 years with Graves disease. The chain is built from TRBV2 and TRBJ1-6, with TRBD1 identical over 8 bases. The CDR3 spells CASRGTGMVSPLHF. CDR3 DNA: TGTGCCAGCAGGGGGACAGGAATGGTTTCACCCCTCCACTTT.